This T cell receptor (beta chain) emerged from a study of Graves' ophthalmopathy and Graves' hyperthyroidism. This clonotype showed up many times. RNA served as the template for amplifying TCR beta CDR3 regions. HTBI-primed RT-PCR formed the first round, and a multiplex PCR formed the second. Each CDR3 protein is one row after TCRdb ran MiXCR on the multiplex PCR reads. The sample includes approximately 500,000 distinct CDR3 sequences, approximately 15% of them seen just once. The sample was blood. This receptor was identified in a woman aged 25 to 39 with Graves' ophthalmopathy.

In DNA form, the CDR3 reads TGTGCCACCAGCAGAGATCCGAACACTGAAGCTTTCTTT. Its translation is CATSRDPNTEAFF. The V gene is TRBV15, the J gene TRBJ1-1; D is ambiguous. Germline CDR1 LNHNV, CDR2 YYDKDF (reference sequence). With 0 bases removed from V and 1 base from J, the gap between germline ends came to 3 bases. This CDR3 is 13 amino acids long.